Below, one T cell receptor (beta chain) is given with its context. The data belong to a study of shared clonotypes between healthy human individuals. Study-wide background: Researchers assigned three CD4 naive, three CD4 memory, two CD8 naive and one CD8 memory plate to each donor.

The CDR3 is 16 amino acids. Germline trimming cut 1 base from V and 5 bases from J; bases unmatched to any gene: 4. Germline CDR1 and CDR2: MGHRA and YSYEKL. The sorted-subset replicate PCRs were given about 210 ng DNA, which is 27,000 or so T cell genomes. Measured with immunoSEQ multiplex PCR; TCRdb has only the in-frame clones, and not every one. The sample yields 2 million to 2.5 million clones, about 95% seen once. Naive CD8 populations comprised CD45RO-negative cells positively selected for CCR7, excluding terminally differentiated effector memory CD45RA+ cells. The chain is built from TRBV4-1 and TRBJ2-2, with TRBD2 matching 10 bases. What was sequenced was naive CD8+ T cells sorted from blood. This sequence originates from a man aged 18 to 35 in good health. The CDR3 loop is CASSQVVGLATGELFF. In DNA form, the CDR3 reads TGCGCCAGCAGCCAAGTTGTGGGACTAGCGACCGGGGAGCTGTTTTTT.